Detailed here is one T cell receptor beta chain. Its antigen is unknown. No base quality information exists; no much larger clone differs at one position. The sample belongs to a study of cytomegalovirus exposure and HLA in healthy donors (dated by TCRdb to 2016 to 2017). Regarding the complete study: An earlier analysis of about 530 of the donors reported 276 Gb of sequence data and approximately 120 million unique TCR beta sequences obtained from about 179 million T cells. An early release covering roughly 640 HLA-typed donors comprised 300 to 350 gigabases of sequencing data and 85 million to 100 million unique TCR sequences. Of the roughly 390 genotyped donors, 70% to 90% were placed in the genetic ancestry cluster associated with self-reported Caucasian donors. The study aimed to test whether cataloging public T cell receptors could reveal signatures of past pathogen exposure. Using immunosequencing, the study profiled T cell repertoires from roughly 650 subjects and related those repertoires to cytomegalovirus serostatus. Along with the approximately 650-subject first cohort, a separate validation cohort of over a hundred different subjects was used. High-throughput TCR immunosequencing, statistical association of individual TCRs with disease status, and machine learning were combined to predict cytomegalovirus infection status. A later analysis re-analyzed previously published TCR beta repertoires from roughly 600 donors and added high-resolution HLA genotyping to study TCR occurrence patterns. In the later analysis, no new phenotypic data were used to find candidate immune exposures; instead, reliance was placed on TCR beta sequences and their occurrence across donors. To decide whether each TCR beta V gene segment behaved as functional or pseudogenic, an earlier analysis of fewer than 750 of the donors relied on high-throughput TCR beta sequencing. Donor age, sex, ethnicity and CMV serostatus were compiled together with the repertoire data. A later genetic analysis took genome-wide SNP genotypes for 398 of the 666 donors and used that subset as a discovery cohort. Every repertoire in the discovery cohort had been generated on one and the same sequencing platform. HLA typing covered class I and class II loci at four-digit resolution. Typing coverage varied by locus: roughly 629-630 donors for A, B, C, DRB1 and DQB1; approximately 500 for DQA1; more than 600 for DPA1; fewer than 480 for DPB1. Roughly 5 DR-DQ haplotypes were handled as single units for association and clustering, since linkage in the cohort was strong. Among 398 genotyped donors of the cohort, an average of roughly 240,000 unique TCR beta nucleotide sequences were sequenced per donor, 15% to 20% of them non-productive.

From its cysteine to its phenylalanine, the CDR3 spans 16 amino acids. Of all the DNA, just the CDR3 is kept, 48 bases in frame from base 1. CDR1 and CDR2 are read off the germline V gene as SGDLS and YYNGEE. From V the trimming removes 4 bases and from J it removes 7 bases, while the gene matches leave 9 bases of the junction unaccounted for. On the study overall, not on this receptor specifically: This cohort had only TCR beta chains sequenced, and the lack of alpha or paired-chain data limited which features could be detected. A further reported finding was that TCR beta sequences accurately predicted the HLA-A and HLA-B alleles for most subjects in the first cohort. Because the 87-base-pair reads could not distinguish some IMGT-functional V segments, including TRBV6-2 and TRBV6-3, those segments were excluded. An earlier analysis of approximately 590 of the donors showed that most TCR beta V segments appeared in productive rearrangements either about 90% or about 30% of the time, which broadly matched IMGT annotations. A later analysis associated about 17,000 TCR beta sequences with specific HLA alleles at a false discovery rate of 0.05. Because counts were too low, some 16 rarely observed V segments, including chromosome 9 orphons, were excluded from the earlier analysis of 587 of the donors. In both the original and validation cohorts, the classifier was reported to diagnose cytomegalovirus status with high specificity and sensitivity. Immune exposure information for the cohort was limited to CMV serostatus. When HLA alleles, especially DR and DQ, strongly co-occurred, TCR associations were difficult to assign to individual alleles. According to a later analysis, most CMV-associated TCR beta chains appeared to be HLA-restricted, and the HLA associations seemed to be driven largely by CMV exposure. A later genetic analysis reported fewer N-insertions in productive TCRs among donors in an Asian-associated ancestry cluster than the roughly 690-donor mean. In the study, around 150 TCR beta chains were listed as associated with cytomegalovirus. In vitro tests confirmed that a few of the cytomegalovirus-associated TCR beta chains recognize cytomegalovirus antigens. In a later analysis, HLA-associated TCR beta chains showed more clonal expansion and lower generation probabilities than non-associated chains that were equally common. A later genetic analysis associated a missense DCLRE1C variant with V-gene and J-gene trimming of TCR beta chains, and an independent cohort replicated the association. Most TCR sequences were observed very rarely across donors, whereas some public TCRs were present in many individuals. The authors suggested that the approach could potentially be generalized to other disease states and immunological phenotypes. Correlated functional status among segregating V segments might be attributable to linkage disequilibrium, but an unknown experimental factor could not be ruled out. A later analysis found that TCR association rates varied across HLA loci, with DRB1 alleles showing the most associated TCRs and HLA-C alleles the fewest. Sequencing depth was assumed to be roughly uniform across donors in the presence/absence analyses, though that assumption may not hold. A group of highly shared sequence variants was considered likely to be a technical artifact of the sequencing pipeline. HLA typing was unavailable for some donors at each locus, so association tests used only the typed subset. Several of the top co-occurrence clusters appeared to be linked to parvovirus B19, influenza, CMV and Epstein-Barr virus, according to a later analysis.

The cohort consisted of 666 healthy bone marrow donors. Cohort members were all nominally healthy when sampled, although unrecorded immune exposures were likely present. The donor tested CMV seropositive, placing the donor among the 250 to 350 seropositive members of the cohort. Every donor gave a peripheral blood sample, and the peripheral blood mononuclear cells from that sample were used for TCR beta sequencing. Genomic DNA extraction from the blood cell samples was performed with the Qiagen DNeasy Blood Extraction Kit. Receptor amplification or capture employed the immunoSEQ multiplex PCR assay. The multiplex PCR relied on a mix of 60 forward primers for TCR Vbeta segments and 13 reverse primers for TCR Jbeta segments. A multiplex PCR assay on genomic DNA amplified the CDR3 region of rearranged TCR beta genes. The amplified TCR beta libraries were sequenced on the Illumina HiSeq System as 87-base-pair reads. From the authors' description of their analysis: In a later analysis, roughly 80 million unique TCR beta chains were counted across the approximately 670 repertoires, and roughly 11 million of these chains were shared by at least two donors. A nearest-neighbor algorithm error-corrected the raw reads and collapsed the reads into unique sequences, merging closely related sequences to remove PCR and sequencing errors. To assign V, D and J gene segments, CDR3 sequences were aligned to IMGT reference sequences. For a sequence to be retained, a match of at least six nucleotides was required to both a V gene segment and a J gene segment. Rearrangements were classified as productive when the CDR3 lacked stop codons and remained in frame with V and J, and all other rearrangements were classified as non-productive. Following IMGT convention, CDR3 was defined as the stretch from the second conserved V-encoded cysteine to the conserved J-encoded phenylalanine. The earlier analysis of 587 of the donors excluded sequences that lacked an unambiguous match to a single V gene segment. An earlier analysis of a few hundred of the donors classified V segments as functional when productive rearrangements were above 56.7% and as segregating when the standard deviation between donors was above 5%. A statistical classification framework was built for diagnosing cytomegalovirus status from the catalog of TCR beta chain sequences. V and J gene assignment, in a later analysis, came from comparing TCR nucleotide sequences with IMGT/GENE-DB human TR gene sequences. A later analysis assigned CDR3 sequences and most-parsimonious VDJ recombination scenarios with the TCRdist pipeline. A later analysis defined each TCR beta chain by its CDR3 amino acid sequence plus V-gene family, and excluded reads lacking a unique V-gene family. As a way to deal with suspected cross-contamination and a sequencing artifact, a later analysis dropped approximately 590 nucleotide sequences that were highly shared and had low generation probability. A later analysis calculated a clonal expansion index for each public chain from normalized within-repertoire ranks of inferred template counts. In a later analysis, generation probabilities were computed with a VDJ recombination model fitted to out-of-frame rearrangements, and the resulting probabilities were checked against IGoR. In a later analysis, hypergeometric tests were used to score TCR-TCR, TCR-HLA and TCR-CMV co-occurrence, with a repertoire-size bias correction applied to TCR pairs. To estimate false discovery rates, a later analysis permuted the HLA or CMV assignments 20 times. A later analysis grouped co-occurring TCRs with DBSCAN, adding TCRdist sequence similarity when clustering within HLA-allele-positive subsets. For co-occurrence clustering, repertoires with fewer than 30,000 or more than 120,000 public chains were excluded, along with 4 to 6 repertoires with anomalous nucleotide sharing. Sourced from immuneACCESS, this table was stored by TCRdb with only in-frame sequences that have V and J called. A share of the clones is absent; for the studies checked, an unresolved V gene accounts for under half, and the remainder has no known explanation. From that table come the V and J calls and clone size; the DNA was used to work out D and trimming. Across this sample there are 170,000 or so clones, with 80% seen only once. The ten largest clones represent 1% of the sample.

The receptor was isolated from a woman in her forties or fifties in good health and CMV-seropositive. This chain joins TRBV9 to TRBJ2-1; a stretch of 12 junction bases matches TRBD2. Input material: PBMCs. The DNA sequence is TGTGCCAGCAGCTTATCACTAGCGGGAGGTTGGAATGAGCAGTTCTTC. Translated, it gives CASSLSLAGGWNEQFF.